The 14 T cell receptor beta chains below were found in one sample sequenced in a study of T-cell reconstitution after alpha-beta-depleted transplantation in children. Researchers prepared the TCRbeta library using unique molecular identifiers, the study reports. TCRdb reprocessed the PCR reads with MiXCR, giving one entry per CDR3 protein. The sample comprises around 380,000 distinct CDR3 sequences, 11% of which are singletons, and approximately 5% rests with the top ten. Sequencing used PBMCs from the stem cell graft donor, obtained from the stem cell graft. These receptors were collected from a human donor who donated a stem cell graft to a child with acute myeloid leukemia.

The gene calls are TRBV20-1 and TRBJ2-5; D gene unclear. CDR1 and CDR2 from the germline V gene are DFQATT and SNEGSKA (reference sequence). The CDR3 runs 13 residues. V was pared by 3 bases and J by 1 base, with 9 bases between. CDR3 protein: CSASLPPQETQYF. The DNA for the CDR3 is TGCAGTGCTAGTCTGCCGCCCCAAGAGACCCAGTACTTC.

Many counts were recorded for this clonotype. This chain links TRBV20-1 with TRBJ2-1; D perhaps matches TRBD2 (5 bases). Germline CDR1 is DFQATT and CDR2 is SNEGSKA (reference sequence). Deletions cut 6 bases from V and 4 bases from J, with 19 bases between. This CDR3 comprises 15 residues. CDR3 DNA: TGCAGTGCCCAGGCGCTAGAAGAGGGTTACAATGAGCAGTTCTTC. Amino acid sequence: CSAQALEEGYNEQFF.

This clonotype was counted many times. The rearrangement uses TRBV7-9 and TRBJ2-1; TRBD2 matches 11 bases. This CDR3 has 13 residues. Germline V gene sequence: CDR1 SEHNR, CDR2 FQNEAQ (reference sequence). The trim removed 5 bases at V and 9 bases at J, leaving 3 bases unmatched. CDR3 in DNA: TGTGCCAGCAGCGCGACTAGCGGGGTTGAGCAGTTCTTC. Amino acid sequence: CASSATSGVEQFF.

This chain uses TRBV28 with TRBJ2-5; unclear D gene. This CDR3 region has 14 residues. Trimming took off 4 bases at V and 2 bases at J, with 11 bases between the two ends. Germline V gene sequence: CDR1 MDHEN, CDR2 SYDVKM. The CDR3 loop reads CASSSRPKQETQYF. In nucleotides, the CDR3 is TGTGCCAGCAGTTCGCGCCCTAAACAAGAGACCCAGTACTTC.

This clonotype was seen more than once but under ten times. The CDR3 bases are TGCAGCGTCCGGGAGAATATGAACACTGAAGCTTTCTTT. It is translated as CSVRENMNTEAFF. This chain links TRBV29-1 with TRBJ1-1; unclear D gene. V was cut by 6 bases and J by 0 bases, with 11 bases left in between. The germline V gene has CDR1 SQVTM and CDR2 ANQGSEA. The CDR3 consists of 13 residues.

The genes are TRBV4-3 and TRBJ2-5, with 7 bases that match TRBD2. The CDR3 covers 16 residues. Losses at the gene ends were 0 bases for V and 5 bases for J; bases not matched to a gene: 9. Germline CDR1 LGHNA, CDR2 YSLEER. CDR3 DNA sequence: TGCGCCAGCAGCCAAGAGTGGGGACTATCTCCGGAGACCCAGTACTTC. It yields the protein CASSQEWGLSPETQYF.

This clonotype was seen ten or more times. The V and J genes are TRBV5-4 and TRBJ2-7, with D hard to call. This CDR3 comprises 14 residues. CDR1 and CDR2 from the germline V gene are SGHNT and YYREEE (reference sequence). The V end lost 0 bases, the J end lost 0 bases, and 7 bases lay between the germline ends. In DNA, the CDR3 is TGTGCCAGCAGCTTGGACAAGAGCTCCTACGAGCAGTACTTC. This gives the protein CASSLDKSSYEQYF.

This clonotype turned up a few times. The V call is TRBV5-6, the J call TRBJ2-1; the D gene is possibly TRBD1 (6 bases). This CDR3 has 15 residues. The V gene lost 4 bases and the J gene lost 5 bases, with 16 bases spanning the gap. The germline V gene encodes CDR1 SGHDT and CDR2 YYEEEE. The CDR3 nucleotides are TGTGCCAGCAGCCGCCGGACAGATCCCCACAATGAGCAGTTCTTC. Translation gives CASSRRTDPHNEQFF.

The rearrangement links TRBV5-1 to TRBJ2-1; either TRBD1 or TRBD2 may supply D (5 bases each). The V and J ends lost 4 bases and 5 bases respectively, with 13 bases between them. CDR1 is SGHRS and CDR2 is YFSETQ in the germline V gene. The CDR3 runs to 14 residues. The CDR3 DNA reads TGCGCCAGCAGCCCGGGGATGGACAACAATGAGCAGTTCTTC. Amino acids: CASSPGMDNNEQFF.

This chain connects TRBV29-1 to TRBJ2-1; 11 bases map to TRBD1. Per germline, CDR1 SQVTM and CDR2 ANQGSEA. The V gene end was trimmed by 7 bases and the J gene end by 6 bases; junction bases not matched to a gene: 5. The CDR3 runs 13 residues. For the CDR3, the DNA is TGCAGCGGGGGACAGGGGGTTTTCAATGAGCAGTTCTTC. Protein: CSGGQGVFNEQFF.

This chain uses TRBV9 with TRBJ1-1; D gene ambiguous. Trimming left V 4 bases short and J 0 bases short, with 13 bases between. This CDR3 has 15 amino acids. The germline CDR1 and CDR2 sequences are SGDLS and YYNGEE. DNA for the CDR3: TGTGCCAGCAGCCCCCATTTGGGGATGAACACTGAAGCTTTCTTT. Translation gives CASSPHLGMNTEAFF. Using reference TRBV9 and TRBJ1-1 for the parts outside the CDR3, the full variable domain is DSGVTQTPKHLITATGQRVTLRCSPRSGDLSVYWYQQSLDQGLQFLIQYYNGEERAKGNILERFSAQQFPDLHSELNLSSLELGDSALYFCASSPHLGMNTEAFFGQGTRLTVV.

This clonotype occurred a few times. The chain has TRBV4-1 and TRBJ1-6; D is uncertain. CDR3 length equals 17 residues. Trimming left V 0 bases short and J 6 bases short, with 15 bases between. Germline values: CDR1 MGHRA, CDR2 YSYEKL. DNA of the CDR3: TGCGCCAGCAGCCAAGATTTGGAGGGCCCACTTAATTCACCCCTCCACTTT. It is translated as CASSQDLEGPLNSPLHF.

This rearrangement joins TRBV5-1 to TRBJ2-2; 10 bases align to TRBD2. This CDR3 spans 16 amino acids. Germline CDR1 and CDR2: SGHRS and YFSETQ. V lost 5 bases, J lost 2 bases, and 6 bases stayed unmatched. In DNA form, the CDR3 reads TGCGCCAGCAGTATCAGCGGGAGGGCAAACACCGGGGAGCTGTTTTTT. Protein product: CASSISGRANTGELFF. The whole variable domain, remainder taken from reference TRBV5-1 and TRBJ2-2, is KAGVTQTPRYLIKTRGQQVTLSCSPISGHRSVSWYQQTPGQGLQFLFEYFSETQRNKGNFPGRFSGRQFSNSRSEMNVSTLELGDSALYLCASSISGRANTGELFFGEGSRLTVL.

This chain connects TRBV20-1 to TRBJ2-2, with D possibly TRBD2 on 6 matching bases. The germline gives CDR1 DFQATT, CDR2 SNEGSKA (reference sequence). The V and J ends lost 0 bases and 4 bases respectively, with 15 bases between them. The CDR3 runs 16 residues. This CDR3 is CSARDFSAGLTGELFF. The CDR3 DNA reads TGCAGTGCTAGAGATTTCTCGGCGGGACTCACCGGGGAGCTGTTTTTT.